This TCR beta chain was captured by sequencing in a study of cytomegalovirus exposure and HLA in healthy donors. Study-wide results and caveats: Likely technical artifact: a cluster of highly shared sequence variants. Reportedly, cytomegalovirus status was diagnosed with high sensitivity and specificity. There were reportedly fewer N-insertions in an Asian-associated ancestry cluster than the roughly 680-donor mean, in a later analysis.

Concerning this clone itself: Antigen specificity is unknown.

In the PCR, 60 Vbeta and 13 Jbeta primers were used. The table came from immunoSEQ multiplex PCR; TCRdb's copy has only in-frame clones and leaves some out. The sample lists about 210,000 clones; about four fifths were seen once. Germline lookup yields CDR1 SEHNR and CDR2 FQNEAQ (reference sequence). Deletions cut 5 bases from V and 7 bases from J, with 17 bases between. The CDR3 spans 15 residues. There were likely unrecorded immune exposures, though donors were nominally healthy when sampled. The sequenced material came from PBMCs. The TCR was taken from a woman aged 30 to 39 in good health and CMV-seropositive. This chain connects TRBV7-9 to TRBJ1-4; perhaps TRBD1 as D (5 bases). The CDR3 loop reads CASSPPRRGSEKLFF. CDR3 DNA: TGTGCCAGCAGCCCTCCGAGGAGGGGAAGTGAAAAACTGTTTTTT. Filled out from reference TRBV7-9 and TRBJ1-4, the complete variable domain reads DTGVSQNPRHKITKRGQNVTFRCDPISEHNRLYWYRQTLGQGPEFLTYFQNEAQLEKSRLLSDRFSAERPKGSFSTLEIQRTEQGDSAMYLCASSPPRRGSEKLFFGSGTQLSVL.